A selection of T cell receptor beta chains follows, all from one sample in a study of blood T cell repertoires in COVID-19. Method: immunoSEQ multiplex PCR; TCRdb's copy keeps in-frame clones and lacks some. The top ten hold around 2.7% of the sample, which has roughly 200,000 clones, about 87% seen once. The sample was PBMCs or T cells enriched from blood (not recorded which). These receptors all stem from a woman aged 25 to 39 who had recovered from COVID-19. Each CDR3 is given with its conserved first and last residue. The D gene is left open where the match is weak. Size tells how often a clone was seen (once, few, many) or the class of an expanded clone, and some rows leave it out.

TRBJ2-7 | TRBD1 | once | TRBV13 | TGTGCCAGCAGCTTAGGACCCGGGACAGGGGGCCCCTACGAGCAGTACTTC | CASSLGPGTGGPYEQYF
TRBJ2-7 | . | . | TRBV6-5 | TGTGCCAGCAGTCGGGACTCGCGCTACGAGCAGTACTTC | CASSRDSRYEQYF
TRBJ1-2 | TRBD1 | . | TRBV27 | TGTGCCAGCAGTTGGTCGTACAGGGGGCGGGATGGCTACACCTTC | CASSWSYRGRDGYTF
TRBJ1-1 | TRBD1 | . | TRBV6-5 | TGTGCCAGCAGCACCGGGACAGGGGACAAAGCTTTCTTT | CASSTGTGDKAFF
TRBJ2-7 | TRBD2 | . | TRBV4-2 | TGTGCCAGCAGCCGGACTAGCGGGAGTGACGAGCAGTACTTC | CASSRTSGSDEQYF
TRBJ2-3 | . | . | TRBV5-4 | TGTGCCAGCAGCTTTCTACAGGGAGATACGCAGTATTTT | CASSFLQGDTQYF
TRBJ1-6 | TRBD1 | few | TRBV12-5 | TGTGCTAGTGGTTTGGTACAGGGGGGGTATAATTCACCCCTCCACTTT | CASGLVQGGYNSPLHF
TRBJ1-3 | . | few | TRBV5-6 | TGTGCCACTGGACTTGACTCTGGAAACACCATATATTTT | CATGLDSGNTIYF
TRBJ2-1 | TRBD2 | . | TRBV7-3 | TGTGCCAGCAGCCCGCGGACTAGCGGGGAGTACAATGAGCAGTTCTTC | CASSPRTSGEYNEQFF
TRBJ1-6 | TRBD1 | . | TRBV6-1 | TGTGCCAGCAGTGTACCTACGGGACAGGGAAATTCACCCCTCCACTTT | CASSVPTGQGNSPLHF
TRBJ2-1 | TRBD2 | once | TRBV4-1 | TGCGCCAGCAGCCGAGCGGGGGGCATCTCCTACAATGAGCAGTTCTTC | CASSRAGGISYNEQFF
TRBJ1-6 | . | . | TRBV5-1 | TGCGCCAGCAGCTTGGCCCAGGTTTCCGTCTCACCCCTCCACTTT | CASSLAQVSVSPLHF
TRBJ1-2 | . | . | TRBV3-1/TRBV3-2 | TGTGCCAGCAGCCAAGTCAGGGGAGATGGCTACACCTTC | CASSQVRGDGYTF
TRBJ1-6 | . | . | TRBV5-1 | TGCGCCAGCAGCCTGGGCGGGCTATCACCCCTCCACTTT | CASSLGGLSPLHF
TRBJ1-5 | TRBD1 | . | TRBV7-9 | TGTGCCAGCAGCTTAGACAGGGGGCTTGATCAGCCCCAGCATTTT | CASSLDRGLDQPQHF
TRBJ2-2 | . | once | TRBV5-1 | TGCGCCAGCAGCAGCCGGGACTTCCTCAACACCGGGGAGCTGTTTTTT | CASSSRDFLNTGELFF
TRBJ2-3 | . | once | TRBV19 | TGTGCCAGTAGTACGACGGGGAGTTCTTCAGATACGCAGTATTTT | CASSTTGSSSDTQYF
TRBJ2-7 | TRBD1 | . | TRBV7-3 | TGTGCCAGCAGCCCAGGACAGGGGGCCTACGAGCAGTACTTC | CASSPGQGAYEQYF
TRBJ1-4 | . | . | TRBV19 | TGTGCCAGTAGTATGAGATGGGACACCCGGACTGAAAAACTGTTTTTT | CASSMRWDTRTEKLFF
TRBJ1-1 | . | . | TRBV6-5 | TGTGCCAGCAGAAGGACGGGGGGTGAAGCTTTCTTT | CASRRTGGEAFF
TRBJ1-1 | . | . | TRBV5-1 | TGCGCCAGCAGCTTTTACGGGGAAGACACTGAAGCTTTCTTT | CASSFYGEDTEAFF
TRBJ2-2 | . | . | TRBV7-2 | TGTGCCAGCAGCCCGGGACTGCCCGGGGAGCTGTTTTTT | CASSPGLPGELFF
TRBJ2-5 | TRBD2 | once | TRBV4-2 | TGTGCCAGCACCCCTCGAGTACTAGCGGGGGGGCACCAAGAGACCCAGTACTTC | CASTPRVLAGGHQETQYF
TRBJ1-6 | . | . | TRBV7-2 | TGTGCCAGCAGCCCCCGGACAACTCATAATTCACCCCTCCACTTT | CASSPRTTHNSPLHF
TRBJ2-1 | . | . | TRBV11-3 | TGTGCCAGCAGCTTAGGAGGGGGGGCAGGATACAATGAGCAGTTCTTC | CASSLGGGAGYNEQFF
TRBJ1-1 | . | . | TRBV7-9 | TGTGCCAGCAGCTCCCCGGTAATTCAGGGGATCACTGAAGCTTTCTTT | CASSSPVIQGITEAFF
TRBJ2-2 | . | . | TRBV11-2 | TGTGCCAGCAGCTTAGGGGCTGGGGAGCTGTTTTTT | CASSLGAGELFF
TRBJ2-6 | . | . | TRBV5-1 | TGCGCCAGCAGCTTTAGTCCCATAAGCTCTGGGGCCAACGTCCTGACTTTC | CASSFSPISSGANVLTF
TRBJ2-5 | TRBD1 | . | TRBV11-3 | TGTGCCAGCAGCTTAGGAACAGGGGTCCAAGAGACCCAGTACTTC | CASSLGTGVQETQYF
TRBJ2-1 | TRBD2 | . | TRBV9 | TGTGCCAGCAGCCCCGCGGGGGGGCTATTCAATGAGCAGTTCTTC | CASSPAGGLFNEQFF
TRBJ1-5 | . | . | TRBV4-1 | TGCGCCAGCAGCCGTGGACAGCTCAATCAGCCCCAGCATTTT | CASSRGQLNQPQHF
TRBJ2-2 | . | . | TRBV21-1 | TGTGCCAGCAGTACTATAGTTAGCACCGGGGAGCTGTTTTTT | CASSTIVSTGELFF
TRBJ2-7 | TRBD2 | . | TRBV6-2/TRBV6-3 | TGTGCCAGCAGTTACGGACGGGGGGGCTACGAGCAGTACTTC | CASSYGRGGYEQYF
TRBJ1-1 | . | . | TRBV7-3 | TGTGCCAGCAGCTACGACAGGAGGACTGAAGCTTTCTTT | CASSYDRRTEAFF
TRBJ1-2 | . | . | TRBV2 | TGTGCCAGCAGTGAAGAGGGGACTTCTAACTATGGCTACACCTTC | CASSEEGTSNYGYTF
TRBJ1-2 | . | once | TRBV19 | TGTGCCAGTAGTCCCTTTTCCACAGCCGTTCAGGGCTACACCTTC | CASSPFSTAVQGYTF
TRBJ2-7 | TRBD1 | . | TRBV28 | TGTGCCATCGCCTCCGGACAGGGTATCTACGAGCAGTACTTC | CAIASGQGIYEQYF
TRBJ2-3 | . | . | TRBV3-1/TRBV3-2 | TGTGCCAGCAGCCAAGATCGAAGAATGGGGGGGCCAGATACGCAGTATTTT | CASSQDRRMGGPDTQYF
TRBJ2-7 | . | . | TRBV27 | TGTGCCAGCAGTCGCCCCCGGGCAGGGGGGTCCTACGAGCAGTACTTC | CASSRPRAGGSYEQYF
TRBJ1-3 | . | . | TRBV15 | TGTGCCACCAGCACTAGGGGATTGGGCTCTGGAAACACCATATATTTT | CATSTRGLGSGNTIYF
TRBJ1-2 | . | . | TRBV4-3 | TGCGCCAGCAGCCAACAGTGGACAGATTCGATAGGCTACACCTTC | CASSQQWTDSIGYTF
TRBJ1-3 | TRBD1 | . | TRBV7-8 | TGTGCCAGCAGCTCATCCAATACCTCGACAGGGCCTTTTGGAAACACCATATATTTT | CASSSSNTSTGPFGNTIYF
TRBJ2-3 | TRBD1 | . | TRBV7-3 | TGTGCCAGCAGCCGACATGATAGGGCAGGGGGCGTCACAGATACGCAGTATTTT | CASSRHDRAGGVTDTQYF